The next 15 T cell receptor beta chains were all read from a single sample in a study of identical twins. TCRdb used MiXCR to reprocess the 5' RACE reads, holding one entry per CDR3 protein. The table records 700,000 or so distinct CDR3 sequences, 8.6% of them present only once. This sample also appeared in a second study, on yellow fever vaccine responses in identical twins.

Sequenced input: PBMCs. Every receptor here comes from a woman under 30 in good health.

This clonotype was picked up a small number of times. The J gene is TRBJ2-1, the V gene TRBV5-1; 8 nucleotides agree with TRBD2. The J segment lost 7 bases and the V segment lost 0 bases, leaving 9 bases of the junction unmatched. The CDR3 is 16 amino acids. The germline gives CDR1 SGHRS, CDR2 YFSETQ. The chain's CDR3 is CASSLAYGRAGNEQFF. CDR3 bases: TGCGCCAGCAGCTTGGCCTACGGGAGGGCCGGGAATGAGCAGTTCTTC.

This sequence joins TRBV11-2 and TRBJ2-1; TRBD2 is a possible D gene (7 bases). CDR3 size: 16 residues. CDR1 SGHAT and CDR2 FQNNGV come from the germline V gene. The V end lost 1 base, the J end lost 4 bases, and 14 bases lay between the germline ends. Here the CDR3 DNA reads TGTGCCAGCAGCTTAGGGGAGGGGACACTGTACAATGAGCAGTTCTTC. This codes for CASSLGEGTLYNEQFF.

The chain employs TRBV7-3 and TRBJ2-1, with D possibly called TRBD1 or TRBD2 (5 bases each). The V end was cut by 4 bases, the J end by 9 bases, with 16 bases between. The CDR3 covers 14 residues. The germline gives CDR1 SGHTA, CDR2 FQGTGA. CDR3 nucleotide sequence: TGTGCCAGCAGCTCCAACGCACTAGGGGCTGAGCAGTTCTTC. Amino acids: CASSSNALGAEQFF.

This clonotype was counted many times. The V gene is TRBV3-1, the J gene TRBJ2-5, with TRBD1 identical over 10 bases. Trimming removed 2 bases from V and 4 bases from J; junction bases left unmatched: 4. Germline CDR1 LGHDT, CDR2 YNNKEL (reference sequence). CDR3 length: 15 amino acids. CDR3 coding DNA: TGTGCCAGCAGCCAATGGGGACAGGGGACAGAGACCCAGTACTTC. Its translation: CASSQWGQGTETQYF.

The CDR3 protein is CSVEAGDSNQPQHF. In DNA form, the CDR3 reads TGCAGCGTTGAAGCAGGGGATAGCAATCAGCCCCAGCATTTT. The genes are TRBV29-1 and TRBJ1-5; tentative D call: TRBD1 (6 bases). Germline V lookup: CDR1 SQVTM, CDR2 ANQGSEA. The CDR3 is 14 residues long. The V and J ends lost 1 base and 0 bases respectively, with 7 bases between them.

This clonotype has more than one count but fewer than ten. V is TRBV28 and J is TRBJ2-5; D not certain. The germline V gene encodes CDR1 MDHEN and CDR2 SYDVKM. V lost 6 bases, J lost 1 base, and 12 bases lay in between. The CDR3 has 14 amino acids. In nucleotides, the CDR3 is TGTGCCAGCAGGAGACTTATTATCCAAGAGACCCAGTACTTC. Amino acids: CASRRLIIQETQYF.

This clonotype was counted ten times or more. This chain joins TRBV29-1 and TRBJ1-1; 7 bases map to TRBD1. Germline-derived CDR1 and CDR2 are SQVTM and ANQGSEA. CDR3 size: 15 residues. With V trimmed by 5 bases and J by 5 bases, 14 bases remained unmatched. The CDR3 sequence: CSVQPDRAQGTEAFF. The DNA of the CDR3 is TGCAGCGTTCAACCAGACAGGGCGCAAGGGACTGAAGCTTTCTTT.

The gene calls are TRBV30 and TRBJ2-3; a weak D match, TRBD2 (5 bases). The CDR3 totals 13 residues. Germline V gene sequence: CDR1 GTSNPN, CDR2 SVGIG (reference sequence). Between the trimmed V and J ends, which lost 4 bases and 2 bases, there was a span of 10 bases. This CDR3 reads CAWTGGYTDTQYF. The CDR3, as DNA: TGTGCCTGGACCGGCGGGTACACAGATACGCAGTATTTT.

This chain links TRBV6-4 with TRBJ2-1, with D perhaps TRBD1 (6 bases). The V gene lost 6 bases and the J gene lost 10 bases, with 16 bases spanning the gap. Germline lookup yields CDR1 MRHNA and CDR2 SNTAGT. This CDR3 has 13 amino acids. The CDR3 DNA is TGTGCCAGCAGCGAAGGTCCCCAGGGGGAGCAGTTCTTC. Translated, it gives CASSEGPQGEQFF.

This clonotype showed up many times. This chain links TRBV4-3 with TRBJ2-2; the D gene could be TRBD1 or TRBD2 (5 bases each). This CDR3 has 18 residues. The germline V and J ends were trimmed by 1 base and 3 bases, with 18 bases remaining between them. Germline V gene sequence: CDR1 LGHNA, CDR2 YSLEER. The DNA for the CDR3 is TGCGCCAGCAGCCAAGGGTATGGGGGAGTCATTGACACCGGGGAGCTGTTTTTT. This translates into CASSQGYGGVIDTGELFF.

The table lists this clonotype with a few counts. The CDR3 sequence: CASKGEETQYF. The CDR3, as DNA: TGTGCCAGCAAGGGGGAAGAGACCCAGTACTTC. The chain uses TRBV6-2 or TRBV6-3 and TRBJ2-5; D possibly corresponds to TRBD1 (6 bases). Germline-derived CDR1 and CDR2 are MNHEY and SVGEGT. This CDR3 has 11 residues. V was pared by 7 bases and J by 3 bases, with 6 bases between.

The table lists this clonotype with a few counts. The chain employs TRBV11-2 and TRBJ2-1; possible D gene TRBD1, 5 bases. Trimming stripped 5 bases from V and 6 bases from J, with 17 bases between. Germline-derived CDR1 and CDR2 are SGHAT and FQNNGV. This CDR3 is built from 15 residues. CDR3 sequence (DNA): TGTGCCAGCAGCCAGACTCCTCAGGGTCCCAATGAGCAGTTCTTC. It translates to CASSQTPQGPNEQFF.

The chain has TRBV6-2 or TRBV6-3 and TRBJ1-4; D not certain. Germline-derived CDR1 and CDR2 are MNHEY and SVGEGT. Between the trimmed V and J ends, which lost 6 bases and 10 bases, there was a span of 12 bases. The CDR3 loop spans 12 amino acids. This chain's CDR3 is CASRPSIGKLFF. In nucleotides, the CDR3 is TGTGCCAGCAGACCCTCGATTGGAAAACTGTTTTTT.

In DNA, the CDR3 is TGTGCCTGGAGTGTTTTGGGGAACGAGCAGTTCTTC. Translated: CAWSVLGNEQFF. V gene TRBV30 combines with J gene TRBJ2-1; D is undetermined. Deletions cut 0 bases from V and 10 bases from J, with 10 bases between. Germline lookup yields CDR1 GTSNPN and CDR2 SVGIG (reference sequence). This CDR3 comprises 12 residues.

This clonotype was counted at least ten times. The chain combines TRBV5-1 with TRBJ2-3; 9 nucleotides match TRBD2. This CDR3 comprises 19 residues. V lost 2 bases and J lost 5; bases outside the gene matches: 18. Germline values: CDR1 SGHRS, CDR2 YFSETQ. The CDR3, as DNA: TGCGCCAGCAGCTTCTTCGGTCCCCTCGCGGGAGGGCTCGGAGATACGCAGTATTTT. This codes for CASSFFGPLAGGLGDTQYF.